This T cell receptor beta chain was captured in a study of identical twins. CDR1 is SGDLS and CDR2 is YYNGEE in the germline V gene. V was cut by 0 bases and J by 0 bases, with 7 bases left in between. This CDR3 comprises 14 residues. One entry per CDR3 protein results from TCRdb running MiXCR on the 5' RACE reads. This table has about 190,000 distinct CDR3 sequences, approximately 16% appearing once. These data also formed part of another study, on T cells expressing NK-cell markers.

Sequencing used CD8+ T cells sorted from blood. This chain links TRBV9 with TRBJ2-7, with D uncertain. The clonotype originates from a woman aged 18-30 years in good health. CDR3 loop: CASSVEALSYEQYF. CDR3 in DNA: TGTGCCAGCAGCGTAGAAGCGCTCTCCTACGAGCAGTACTTC.